This TCR beta chain was obtained from a study of naive and memory T cell subsets. An equimolar mix of two oligonucleotides served as the beta constant-region primer for TRBC1 and TRBC2. In TCRdb, the UMI-ligation and nested PCR reads were re-called with MiXCR into one record per CDR3 protein. The data hold 81,000 or so distinct CDR3 sequences, with about 7% observed a single time. The receptor's source is a human donor in good health. The source material was central memory CD4+ T cells from blood.

The CDR3 DNA follows: TGTGCCAGCACCTCCGGGACTAGCTCCTACGAGCAGTACTTC. Amino acids: CASTSGTSSYEQYF. The chain combines TRBV28 with TRBJ2-7; 8 bases match TRBD2. This CDR3 region has 14 residues. With V trimmed by 7 bases and J by 0 bases, 5 bases remained unmatched. The germline gives CDR1 MDHEN, CDR2 SYDVKM.